This TCR beta chain was profiled in a study of T cells in Graves' hyperthyroidism and ophthalmopathy. RNA transcripts yielded amplified TCR beta CDR3 regions. A first-round RT-PCR of the TCR CDR3 used the HTBI primer set. One entry per CDR3 protein results from TCRdb running MiXCR on the multiplex PCR reads. The table has roughly 290,000 distinct CDR3 sequences, more than 10% seen once. After removal of 8 bases from V and 5 bases from J, the junction contained 9 bases not matched to a gene. In germline, CDR1 is MNHEY, CDR2 SMNVEV (reference sequence). CDR3 length: 16 residues. The study, taken as a whole, reports: In blood, most of the thyroid clonotypes expanded above 0.001 were also present.

This clonotype has ten or more counts. The antigen remains unidentified. The chain has TRBV27 and TRBJ2-1; TRBD2 matches at 13 bases. The sequenced material came from blood. The sequence was collected from a woman aged 25 to 39 with Graves' hyperthyroidism that later progressed to Graves' ophthalmopathy. The CDR3 loop reads CASFNGGLAGNNEQFF. DNA for the CDR3: TGTGCCAGCTTCAACGGGGGACTAGCGGGAAACAATGAGCAGTTCTTC.